Below, 30 T cell receptor beta chains from the same sample are listed, as sequenced in a study of vaccination and CD4 T cells after COVID-19. As to treatment: 10-day PBMC culture with coronavirus spike peptide pools or control peptides (ViraFEST assay). Researchers used the Oncomine TCR Beta short-read assay to sequence DNA from cultured CD4+ T cells. Using its own MiXCR run on the PCR reads, TCRdb lists one record per CDR3 protein. This sample carries around 10,000 distinct CDR3 sequences, approximately 57% of them seen once, and the ten largest clones take under 30%. Their specific antigens are unknown. Material for sequencing was CD4+ T cells from blood, cultured in vitro. Source of these receptors: a human donor who had recovered from COVID-19.

V is TRBV16 and J is TRBJ2-3; weak D call: TRBD1 (5 bases). The CDR3 extends over 15 amino acids. Trimming shortened V by 1 base and J by 2 bases, and 10 bases separated the two germline ends. CDR1 and CDR2 from the germline V gene are KGHSY and FQNENV. The CDR3 loop reads CASSQLAGNTDTQYF. The CDR3 coding sequence is TGTGCCAGCAGCCAATTGGCAGGGAACACAGATACGCAGTATTTT.

The chain joins TRBV7-6 to TRBJ2-3, with 7 bases that match TRBD2. Germline V gene lookup returns CDR1 SGHVS and CDR2 FNYEAQ. The CDR3 runs to 15 residues. Trimming took 5 bases from V and 5 from J; bases not matched to a gene: 10. The CDR3 bases are TGTGCCAGCAGCCGATCGGCGGGAGCTGAAGATACGCAGTATTTT. Encoded protein: CASSRSAGAEDTQYF.

The V gene is TRBV20-1, the J gene TRBJ2-2; 7 bases are shared with TRBD1. Trimming took 5 bases from V and 5 from J; bases not matched to a gene: 8. This CDR3 comprises 14 residues. Germline loops: CDR1 DFQATT, CDR2 SNEGSKA (reference sequence). The CDR3 DNA reads TGCAGTGCTCGGAACGCACAGGGGACCGGGGAGCTGTTTTTT. Translation gives CSARNAQGTGELFF.

The chain is built from TRBV12-3 or TRBV12-4 and TRBJ1-5; D remains ambiguous. The CDR3 spans 14 residues. V was trimmed by 3 bases and J by 0 bases, leaving 6 bases between them. This CDR3 is CASSFLGSNQPQHF. The CDR3 nucleotides read TGTGCCAGCAGTTTTTTGGGTAGCAATCAGCCCCAGCATTTT.

This chain links TRBV5-5 with TRBJ2-1; D is possibly TRBD1 (5 bases). Germline assignment: CDR1 SGHKS and CDR2 YYEKEE (reference sequence). The CDR3 has 12 amino acids. Trimming cost V 4 bases and J 5 bases, with 7 bases left between them. The CDR3 nucleotides are TGTGCCAGCAGCCCCAGGGACAATGAGCAGTTCTTC. Its protein is CASSPRDNEQFF.

The V gene is TRBV21-1, the J gene TRBJ1-5; the table's D gene call, TRBD1, was not cross checked with the DNA. TRBV21-1 represents a pseudogene. The CDR3 extends over 21 amino acids. The CDR3: CASSKPRDRRPPVWSNQPQHF. The CDR3 nucleotides are TGTGCCAGCAGCAAACCCCGGGACAGACGACCCCCGGTATGGAGCAATCAGCCCCAGCATTTT.

A single count supports this clonotype. CDR3 nucleotides: TGCAGTGCTAGAGATAGCGCCAGACCTAACTATGGCTACACCTTC. It specifies CSARDSARPNYGYTF. This chain connects TRBV20-1 to TRBJ1-2; D gene ambiguous. Germline-derived CDR1 and CDR2 are DFQATT and SNEGSKA (reference sequence). The length of the CDR3 is 15 residues. The ends were cut back, 0 bases at V and 0 bases at J, with 11 bases in the middle.

In DNA form, the CDR3 reads TGTGCCAGCAGTTTACTCCCAGATACGCAGTATTTT. Protein sequence: CASSLLPDTQYF. The chain is built from TRBV28 and TRBJ2-3; D not resolved. V was pared by 2 bases and J by 4 bases, with 4 bases between. The CDR3 sequence is 12 residues long. Germline CDR1 MDHEN, CDR2 SYDVKM.

This clonotype was picked up one time. The CDR3 protein is CASSEDGYNEQFF. CDR3 sequence (DNA): TGTGCCAGCAGTGAAGACGGTTACAATGAGCAGTTCTTC. This sequence joins TRBV2 and TRBJ2-1; D not certain. Trimming pared 1 base from V and 4 bases from J, leaving 5 bases between. The CDR3 spans 13 residues. Looked up from germline, CDR1 is SNHLY and CDR2 is FYNNEI.

In nucleotides, the CDR3 is TGTGCCAGCAATCGTGCCAGGACCACCGGGGAGCTGTTTTTT. Protein sequence: CASNRARTTGELFF. The chain couples TRBV2 to TRBJ2-2, with D uncertain. The V gene's germline CDR1 is SNHLY and CDR2 FYNNEI. Trimming cost V 7 bases and J 4 bases, with 13 bases left between them. CDR3 length: 14 amino acids.

J is TRBJ1-6 and V is TRBV2; D is unresolved. Trimming shortened V by 6 bases and J by 2 bases, and 11 bases separated the two germline ends. The CDR3 is made up of 15 amino acids. CDR1 is SNHLY and CDR2 is FYNNEI in the germline V gene. The CDR3 reads CASSPAAPYNSPLHF. The CDR3 DNA reads as TGTGCCAGCAGCCCCGCGGCCCCCTATAATTCACCCCTCCACTTT.

V usage is TRBV7-8 and J usage is TRBJ1-1; D is uncertain. CDR1 and CDR2 from the germline V gene are SGHVS and FQNEAQ. The CDR3 runs to 16 residues. The V end was cut by 4 bases, the J end by 0 bases, with 15 bases between. Written as DNA, the CDR3 is TGTGCCAGCAGCTCAACAGCCAGGAATCTGAACACTGAAGCTTTCTTT. Its protein product is CASSSTARNLNTEAFF.

This clonotype was detected a few times. This chain joins TRBV27 and TRBJ2-7, with D possibly TRBD1 on 5 matching bases. The CDR3 is 14 residues long. V shed 5 bases and J shed 2 bases, with 13 bases lying between them. Germline CDR1 MNHEY, CDR2 SMNVEV (reference sequence). The CDR3 sequence is CASSPSRGAYEQYF. CDR3 coding DNA: TGTGCCAGCAGTCCTTCAAGGGGTGCCTACGAGCAGTACTTC.

This clonotype was recorded only once. V is TRBV7-9 and J is TRBJ2-5; 9 bases are shared with TRBD1. Germline loops: CDR1 SEHNR, CDR2 FQNEAQ (reference sequence). J lost 0 bases, V lost 3 bases, and 5 bases had no gene match. The CDR3 is made up of 16 amino acids. The CDR3 DNA reads as TGTGCCAGCAGCTTTTCGACAGGGGGGTACCAAGAGACCCAGTACTTC. Translation: CASSFSTGGYQETQYF.

The CDR3 sequence is CSARRAYEQYF. The CDR3 DNA is TGCAGTGCTAGGCGAGCCTACGAGCAGTACTTC. The rearrangement uses TRBV20-1 and TRBJ2-7; no reliable D call. The CDR3 extends over 11 amino acids. Germline values: CDR1 DFQATT, CDR2 SNEGSKA (reference sequence). V was trimmed by 3 bases and J by 2 bases, leaving 5 bases between them.

The J gene is TRBJ2-3, the V gene TRBV24-1; D remains unclear. The CDR3 totals 12 residues. V shed 3 bases and J shed 6 bases, with 6 bases lying between them. Germline values: CDR1 KGHDR, CDR2 SFDVKD. The CDR3 DNA sequence: TGTGCCACCAGTGATGGGTGGGATACGCAGTATTTT. The encoded protein is CATSDGWDTQYF.

This chain uses TRBV2 with TRBJ1-1, with D perhaps matching TRBD1 (5 bases). The germline V and J ends were trimmed by 1 base and 0 bases, with 9 bases remaining between them. CDR3 length: 15 residues. Germline assignment: CDR1 SNHLY and CDR2 FYNNEI. The DNA for the CDR3 is TGTGCCAGCAGTGAAGGACAGCTCTTGAACACTGAAGCTTTCTTT. Its translation: CASSEGQLLNTEAFF.

The chain employs TRBV6-1 and TRBJ2-1; 9 bases agree with TRBD2. V trimming: 7 bases; J trimming: 10 bases; junction bases outside the gene matches: 14. Germline CDR1 is MNHNS and CDR2 is SASEGT. The CDR3 sequence is 15 residues long. CDR3 sequence reads: CASTAGVSGRQEQFF. The CDR3 DNA reads TGTGCCAGCACCGCCGGAGTCAGCGGGAGGCAGGAGCAGTTCTTC.

This clonotype was seen just once. V and J are TRBV7-2 and TRBJ2-3, with 8 bases aligning to TRBD1. Per the germline V gene, CDR1 is SGHTA and CDR2 is FQGNSA. CDR3 length equals 14 residues. After removal of 5 bases from V and 10 bases from J, the junction contained 11 bases not matched to a gene. The CDR3 coding sequence is TGTGCCAGCAGCAGGGACAGGACCGCACCGGCGCAGTATTTT. This sequence encodes CASSRDRTAPAQYF. The whole variable domain, remainder taken from reference TRBV7-2 and TRBJ2-3, is GAGVSQSPSNKVTEKGKDVELRCDPISGHTALYWYRQSLGQGLEFLIYFQGNSAPDKSGLPSDRFSAERTGGSVSTLTIQRTQQEDSAVYLCASSRDRTAPAQYFGPGTRLTVL.

V gene TRBV2 combines with J gene TRBJ1-4, with TRBD1 as a possible D gene (5 bases). The CDR3 length is 13 residues. CDR1 SNHLY and CDR2 FYNNEI come from the germline V gene. With 8 bases removed from V and 3 bases from J, the gap between germline ends came to 10 bases. The CDR3 loop reads CASLPGSNEKLFF. The CDR3 nucleotides read TGTGCCAGCCTCCCAGGGTCTAATGAAAAACTGTTTTTT.

This clonotype turned up a few times. Germline and junction disagree at one end, which may indicate a read error. The chain employs TRBV7-7 and TRBJ2-1, with 8 nucleotides matching TRBD2. The germline gives CDR1 SSHAT, CDR2 FNYEAQ (reference sequence). The CDR3 totals 16 residues. The CDR3 DNA reads as TGTGCTAGCAGCTTAGGAAACGGGAGGGCCGTAAATGAGCAGTTCTTC. Its translation is CASSLGNGRAVNEQFF.

This chain links TRBV4-1 with TRBJ2-2; no clear D gene. The CDR3 is 14 residues long. Trimming stripped 0 bases from V and 6 bases from J, with 8 bases between. Per the germline V gene, CDR1 is MGHRA and CDR2 is YSYEKL. CDR3 nucleotides: TGCGCCAGCAGCCAAGAATGGGTTCCCGGGGAGCTGTTTTTT. It encodes CASSQEWVPGELFF.

The rearrangement joins TRBV27 to TRBJ2-1; TRBD1 agrees at 9 bases. Germline trimming cut 3 bases from V and 6 bases from J; bases unmatched to any gene: 6. The CDR3 has 15 amino acids. Germline V gene lookup returns CDR1 MNHEY and CDR2 SMNVEV (reference sequence). The CDR3 DNA is TGTGCCAGCAGTTTTCGGGACAGGGATGGCAATGAGCAGTTCTTC. It specifies CASSFRDRDGNEQFF.

With respect to this clonotype: The junction and the germline gene differ at one end; a read error may be behind it. The V and J genes are TRBV11-2 and TRBJ1-6; D is possibly TRBD1 (5 bases). Germline V gene data show CDR1 as SGHAT and CDR2 as FQNNGV. The CDR3 sequence is 15 residues long. For the CDR3, the DNA is TGTGCCAGCAGCTTAGAGGCAGGGCATAATTCGCCCCTCCACTTT. This translates into CASSLEAGHNSPLHF.

CDR3 sequence: CASRGAGLTEAFF. For the CDR3, the DNA is TGTGCCAGCAGAGGGGCGGGCCTGACTGAAGCTTTCTTT. The V and J genes are TRBV2 and TRBJ1-1; the D gene is possibly TRBD1 (5 bases). V was trimmed by 6 bases and J by 5 bases, leaving 13 bases between them. The germline CDR1 and CDR2 sequences are SNHLY and FYNNEI. This CDR3 comprises 13 residues.

The chain recombines TRBV21-1 with TRBJ1-6. TRBV21-1 is designated a pseudogene. CDR3 size: 14 residues. CDR3 residues: CASSKWVRASPLHF. CDR3 sequence (DNA): TGTGCCAGCAGCAAGTGGGTACGGGCTTCACCCCTCCACTTT.

The chain combines TRBV2 with TRBJ1-1; the D is unclear. The CDR3 covers 14 residues. Germline V gene lookup returns CDR1 SNHLY and CDR2 FYNNEI. V shed 3 bases and J shed 0 bases, with 8 bases lying between them. The chain's CDR3 is CASSDLVVNTEAFF. In nucleotides, the CDR3 is TGTGCCAGCAGTGATTTAGTAGTGAACACTGAAGCTTTCTTT.

The chain joins TRBV7-6 to TRBJ2-7; D gene uncertain. The length of the CDR3 is 12 residues. Per the germline V gene, CDR1 is SGHVS and CDR2 is FNYEAQ. V was shortened by 1 base and J by 4 bases, with 5 bases between the two germline ends. This CDR3 reads CASSLDPYEQYF. The DNA for the CDR3 is TGTGCCAGCAGCTTAGACCCTTACGAGCAGTACTTC. The full variable domain, its missing parts supplied by reference TRBV7-6 and TRBJ2-7, is GAGVSQSPRYKVTKRGQDVALRCDPISGHVSLYWYRQALGQGPEFLTYFNYEAQQDKSGLPNDRFSAERPEGSISTLTIQRTEQRDSAMYRCASSLDPYEQYFGPGTRLTVT.

This clonotype appeared a few times. The J gene is TRBJ2-1, the V gene TRBV6-4, with 8 bases aligning to TRBD2. V shed 6 bases, J shed 9 bases, and the junction held 7 bases outside the gene matches. Germline lookup yields CDR1 MRHNA and CDR2 SNTAGT. CDR3 length: 13 amino acids. The CDR3 protein is CASRGLDSSEQFF. In DNA form, the CDR3 reads TGTGCCAGCAGGGGACTAGATTCATCTGAGCAGTTCTTC.

The chain has TRBV2 and TRBJ2-2; D is unresolved. The germline CDR1 and CDR2 sequences are SNHLY and FYNNEI. The V end lost 7 bases, the J end lost 5 bases, and 5 bases lay between the germline ends. The CDR3 is 11 residues long. The CDR3 spells CASMSTGELFF. The CDR3 DNA is TGTGCCAGCATGTCTACCGGGGAGCTGTTTTTT.